A single sample is the source of the 18 T cell receptor beta chains below, sequenced in a study of T cell repertoires in cytomegalovirus infection. MiXCR was run by TCRdb on the reads, yielding one entry per CDR3 protein. Among around 230,000 distinct CDR3 sequences listed, 30% to 45% were seen once. Which antigens these TCRs recognize remains unknown. The sample in question was CD8+ T cells from cultured PBMCs, obtained from culture after CMV antigen stimulation. These receptors all come from a human donor in good health (CMV status not recorded). Some clones in this sample may be carry-over from other donors' samples.

The chain has TRBV19 and TRBJ1-5; D is uncertain. The V gene lost 8 bases and the J gene lost 3 bases, with 14 bases spanning the gap. This CDR3 is 14 amino acids long. Germline CDR1 reads LNHDA; CDR2 reads SQIVND (reference sequence). Here the CDR3 DNA reads TGTGCCAGTTCTGGTCGACGGTTCAATCAGCCCCAGCATTTT. Encoded protein: CASSGRRFNQPQHF.

The chain carries TRBV2 and TRBJ2-5, with D unclear. The germline V gene has CDR1 SNHLY and CDR2 FYNNEI. Trimming shortened V by 5 bases and J by 4 bases, and 14 bases separated the two germline ends. The CDR3 loop spans 14 amino acids. The CDR3 DNA reads TGTGCCAGCAGTCCCCGACCCCGTGTAGAGACCCAGTACTTC. It specifies CASSPRPRVETQYF.

In the case of this clonotype: An end of the junction does not agree with germline; a read error may underlie this. The V call is TRBV2, the J call TRBJ2-7, with 7 bases that match TRBD2. The germline V gene has CDR1 SNHLY and CDR2 FYNNEI. CDR3 length: 16 residues. CDR3 loop: CASQGTSAPYRYEQYF. The CDR3 DNA reads as TGTGCAAGCCAAGGAACTAGCGCTCCATACCGGTACGAGCAGTACTTT.

J is TRBJ2-2 and V is TRBV7-6, with 7 bases aligning to TRBD1. The germline CDR1 and CDR2 sequences are SGHVS and FNYEAQ. V gave up 1 base and J gave up 2 bases; unmatched junction bases: 7. This CDR3 spans 17 amino acids. For the CDR3, the DNA is TGTGCCAGCAGCTTAGTGGTCGGACAGGCTAACACCGGGGAGCTGTTTTTT. This gives the protein CASSLVVGQANTGELFF. Supplemented by reference TRBV7-6 and TRBJ2-2, the full variable domain reads GAGVSQSPRYKVTKRGQDVALRCDPISGHVSLYWYRQALGQGPEFLTYFNYEAQQDKSGLPNDRFSAERPEGSISTLTIQRTEQRDSAMYRCASSLVVGQANTGELFFGEGSRLTVL.

Only a few counts were recorded for this clonotype. The chain combines TRBV6-1 with TRBJ2-3; 7 nucleotides match TRBD1. CDR1 and CDR2 (germline): MNHNS, SASEGT. The V segment lost 5 bases and the J segment 4 bases; nucleotides outside the gene matches: 12. The CDR3 spans 16 residues. The CDR3, as DNA: TGTGCCAGCAGTAATCCAGACAGGGAAGAAGCAGATACGCAGTATTTT. This translates into CASSNPDREEADTQYF.

This clonotype appeared a few times. This chain uses TRBV28 with TRBJ2-7; tentatively, D is TRBD1 (5 bases). V lost 3 bases and J 6 bases, leaving 12 bases between the germline ends. The CDR3 totals 13 residues. Germline V gene sequence: CDR1 MDHEN, CDR2 SYDVKM. The CDR3, as DNA: TGTGCCAGCAGTTTCTCAGGGATGAGCGAGCAGTACTTC. Amino acids: CASSFSGMSEQYF.

V usage is TRBV12-3 or TRBV12-4 and J usage is TRBJ2-7; 8 positions agree with TRBD1. With V trimmed by 5 bases and J by 6 bases, 9 bases remained unmatched. This CDR3 spans 14 amino acids. Here the CDR3 DNA reads TGTGCCAGCAGTCTGACAGGGGAAGAAGGCGAGCAGTACTTC. It specifies CASSLTGEEGEQYF.

The rearrangement links TRBV6-8 to TRBJ1-1, with 7 bases that match TRBD1. CDR3 length: 15 residues. V was pared by 1 base and J by 2 bases, with 4 bases of the junction left unmatched. Germline loops: CDR1 MNHGY, CDR2 SAAAGT. In DNA form, the CDR3 reads TGTGCCAGCAGTTACTTAAGACAGGGTAACACTGAAGCTTTCTTT. It specifies CASSYLRQGNTEAFF.

This clonotype was detected a few times. The chain combines TRBV12-3 or TRBV12-4 with TRBJ1-2; 8 bases are shared with TRBD1. The CDR3 is made up of 13 amino acids. V lost 3 bases to trimming and J lost 12 bases; unmatched junction nucleotides: 9. The CDR3 region is CASSLATGEAHTF. CDR3 sequence (DNA): TGTGCCAGCAGTTTGGCGACAGGGGAAGCCCACACCTTC.

The gene calls are TRBV5-4 and TRBJ2-3; 10 bases are shared with TRBD2. The length of the CDR3 is 16 residues. Germline CDR1 and CDR2: SGHNT and YYREEE (reference sequence). Trimming at V came to 6 bases and at J to 1 base, leaving 8 bases not matched to a gene. CDR3 sequence (DNA): TGTGCCAGCACTCCGACCGGGACTAGCGGCACAGATACGCAGTATTTT. It encodes CASTPTGTSGTDTQYF.

The chain links TRBV6-8 to TRBJ2-7; a weak D match, TRBD1 (5 bases). Germline V CDR1 and CDR2: MNHGY, SAAAGT. The CDR3 totals 15 residues. V was cut by 0 bases and J by 2 bases, with 11 bases left in between. CDR3: CASSYSQGRTYEQYF. CDR3 sequence (DNA): TGTGCCAGCAGTTACTCGCAGGGCCGGACCTACGAGCAGTACTTC.

The chain couples TRBV2 to TRBJ1-2; D uncertain. Trimming stripped 7 bases from V and 8 bases from J, with 11 bases between. The germline V gene has CDR1 SNHLY and CDR2 FYNNEI. The CDR3 loop spans 11 amino acids. CDR3 region: CASNLGRGYTF. CDR3 bases: TGTGCCAGCAATTTAGGCCGCGGCTACACCTTC.

Ten or more counts support this clonotype. The V gene is TRBV4-2, the J gene TRBJ1-5; TRBD1 matches 8 bases. The germline gives CDR1 LGHNA, CDR2 YNFKEQ. V was clipped by 2 bases and J by 1 base; unmatched bases: 7. The CDR3 is 17 residues long. Here the CDR3 reads CASSQPNRGGSNQPQHF. CDR3 sequence (DNA): TGTGCCAGCAGCCAACCTAACAGGGGGGGAAGCAATCAGCCCCAGCATTTT.

The chain is built from TRBV12-3 or TRBV12-4 and TRBJ2-7; the D is unclear. The CDR3 sequence is 14 residues long. V gave up 4 bases and J gave up 0 bases, with 10 bases separating them. CDR3 protein: CASSSVSSSYEQYF. The CDR3 bases are TGTGCCAGCAGTTCTGTTAGTAGCTCCTACGAGCAGTACTTC.

This chain joins TRBV7-8 and TRBJ1-1; D is unclear. Trimming pared 4 bases from V and 3 bases from J, leaving 12 bases between. From germline, CDR1 is SGHVS and CDR2 FQNEAQ. CDR3 length equals 14 residues. Written as DNA, the CDR3 is TGTGCCAGCAGCTCATCTCTTGGGGACACTGAAGCTTTCTTT. It translates to CASSSSLGDTEAFF. Supplemented by reference TRBV7-8 and TRBJ1-1, the full variable domain reads GAGVSQSPRYKVAKRGQDVALRCDPISGHVSLFWYQQALGQGPEFLTYFQNEAQLDKSGLPSDRFFAERPEGSVSTLKIQRTQQEDSAVYLCASSSSLGDTEAFFGQGTRLTVV.

A few counts support this clonotype. V and J are TRBV11-2 and TRBJ1-2; TRBD1 is a possible D gene (5 bases). The CDR3 sequence is 15 residues long. V lost 6 bases and J lost 1, with 15 bases in between. Germline-derived CDR1 and CDR2 are SGHAT and FQNNGV. In nucleotides, the CDR3 is TGTGCCAGCAGTTTTACAGGCGGAAGTAACTATGGCTACACCTTC. This codes for CASSFTGGSNYGYTF.

The gene calls are TRBV7-3 and TRBJ2-1, with TRBD1 as a possible D gene (6 bases). Trimming removed 5 bases from V and 2 bases from J, with 19 bases in between. The CDR3 covers 17 residues. Germline loops: CDR1 SGHTA, CDR2 FQGTGA. The DNA for the CDR3 is TGTGCCAGCAGCGCTAAGATGACAGGTTTTACCTACAATGAGCAGTTCTTC. Protein product: CASSAKMTGFTYNEQFF.

Turning to this clonotype: One end of the junction does not line up with germline, which may come from a read error. The rearrangement links TRBV12-3 or TRBV12-4 to TRBJ1-4, with 7 bases matching TRBD1. This CDR3 has 14 residues. In nucleotides, the CDR3 is TGTGCAAGCAGTGTTCAGGGGGAAGATGAAAAACTGTTTTTT. Translation gives CASSVQGEDEKLFF.